This is a list of T cell receptor beta chains from one sample in a study of OX40 agonist ivuxolimab in advanced cancers. Assay used: immunoSEQ multiplex PCR; TCRdb lists only in-frame clones, some missing. There are 35,000 to 45,000 clones in the sample; about 88% occur only once, and roughly 20% lies in the top ten. The sequences come from CD4+ or CD8+ T cells sorted from blood, collected in a trial of the OX40 agonist ivuxolimab. Every receptor here comes from an adult with an advanced solid tumor such as melanoma, head and neck, liver or kidney cancer. The CDR3 runs from the conserved cysteine through the conserved F or W. The D gene is left open where the match is weak. Expanded clones are given a class, and other clones once, few, many or no size at all.

v_gene	d_gene	abundance	j_gene	len	CDR3nt	CDR3aa
TRBV28	NA	NA	TRBJ1-1	15	TGTGCCAGCAGTTCCAACTTCGGGACGGAGACTGAAGCTTTCTTT	CASSSNFGTETEAFF
TRBV9	NA	NA	TRBJ1-1	13	TGTGCCAGCAGGGACCTAAGGGGTTCTGAAGCTTTCTTT	CASRDLRGSEAFF
TRBV30	NA	NA	TRBJ2-2	15	TGTGCCTGGAGTCTAGAACAGGGTTACACCGGGGAGCTGTTTTTT	CAWSLEQGYTGELFF
TRBV18	NA	NA	TRBJ2-7	12	TGTGCCAGCTCGGCCGACCCCACCCAGCAGTACTTC	CASSADPTQQYF
TRBV9	TRBD2	NA	TRBJ2-1	17	TGTGCCAGCAGCGTAGAGGATAGTAGCGGGGCCTACAATGAGCAGTTCTTC	CASSVEDSSGAYNEQFF
TRBV6-5	NA	NA	TRBJ1-5	15	TGTGCCAGCAGTTCTACAGGGATCCCTGGGGAGCCCCAGCATTTT	CASSSTGIPGEPQHF
TRBV7-9	TRBD2	NA	TRBJ2-3	15	TGTGCCAGCAGCCCTAGCGGGGCAAGCACAGATACGCAGTATTTT	CASSPSGASTDTQYF
TRBV10-1	NA	NA	TRBJ1-1	16	TGCGCCAGCAGTGACCCCGGGACAACGGGGCGTCCTGAAGCTTTCTTT	CASSDPGTTGRPEAFF
TRBV7-8	TRBD2	NA	TRBJ2-5	17	TGTGCCAGCAGCTTGTCCCAGCGGGGGGCCAGGCAGGAGACCCAGTACTTC	CASSLSQRGARQETQYF
TRBV30	TRBD1	NA	TRBJ1-1	17	TGTGCCTGGAGTGTAAAAGGGGGCATCGTTTTTGACACTGAAGCTTTCTTT	CAWSVKGGIVFDTEAFF
TRBV4-1	NA	NA	TRBJ2-7	15	TGCGCCAGCAGCCAAAACCCAAACGGTGCCAAGGAGCAGTACTTC	CASSQNPNGAKEQYF
TRBV19	NA	NA	TRBJ1-1	15	TGTGCCAGTAGTATCGGGCGCACAGTGAACACTGAAGCTTTCTTT	CASSIGRTVNTEAFF
TRBV6-5	NA	NA	TRBJ1-2	13	TGTGCCAGCAGTGAAGATTCTAACTATGGCTACACCTTC	CASSEDSNYGYTF
TRBV5-1	NA	NA	TRBJ1-1	14	TGCGCCAGCAGTCGGGGCGGCGTCACCACTGAAGCTTTCTTT	CASSRGGVTTEAFF
TRBV7-7	NA	NA	TRBJ1-1	15	TGTGCTAGCAGCTTGCTGGGATGTCCCCGGGAGGAAGCTTTCTTT	CASSLLGCPREEAFF
TRBV27	TRBD1	NA	TRBJ2-3	16	TGTGCCAGCAGTCCGTTGGACAGGGGGCTTACAGATACGCAGTATTTT	CASSPLDRGLTDTQYF
TRBV6-5	NA	NA	TRBJ2-5	15	TGTGCCAGCAGTTACCCTTGGACAGACCAAGAGACCCAGTACTTC	CASSYPWTDQETQYF
TRBV4-1	NA	NA	TRBJ2-7	15	TGCGCCAGCAGCCAAGATACGGACCGACCCTACGAGCAGTACTTC	CASSQDTDRPYEQYF
TRBV4-1	NA	NA	TRBJ2-1	16	TGCGCCAGCAGCCAGGATACAGGGCTCTCCTACAATGAGCAGTTCTTC	CASSQDTGLSYNEQFF
TRBV5-7	NA	NA	TRBJ2-7	13	TGTGCCAGCACCTCCAGACGGGATGACGAGCAGTACTTC	CASTSRRDDEQYF
TRBV7-9	NA	few	TRBJ2-7	14	TGTGCCAGCAGCTTAGCCGAGGCGGTACACGAGCAGTACTTC	CASSLAEAVHEQYF
TRBV7-9	NA	few	TRBJ2-7	16	TGTGCCAGCAGTCCGCCCCCCCGGGCCAGGGGTAACGAGCAGTACTTC	CASSPPPRARGNEQYF
TRBV30	TRBD1	NA	TRBJ2-7	14	TGTGCCTGGAGTGTACTACAGGGGATCCCGGAGCAGTACTTC	CAWSVLQGIPEQYF